This TCR beta chain was observed in a study of cytomegalovirus exposure and HLA in healthy donors. Study-level findings and limits: Across HLA loci, a later analysis found differing TCR association rates, with DRB1 most and HLA-C fewest. Among immune exposure information, only CMV serostatus was available. V- and J-gene trimming in TCR beta was tied to a missense DCLRE1C variant by an analysis performed later.

Regarding this clone: Its target is not known.

Vbeta (60) and Jbeta (13) primers were used in the PCR. The table came from immunoSEQ multiplex PCR; TCRdb's copy has only in-frame clones and leaves some out. The table records 150,000 to 200,000 clones, roughly 85% of them present only once. This clonotype originated in a man aged 50-60 years in good health and CMV-seropositive. The sample was PBMCs.

The CDR3 nucleotides read TGTGCCAGCAGCTTGGGTCCCGACAGGGAGAAGGTCTATGGCTACACCTTC. It encodes CASSLGPDREKVYGYTF. The J gene is TRBJ1-2, the V gene TRBV5-6; 7 bases fit TRBD1. After removal of 0 bases from V and 4 bases from J, the junction contained 12 bases not matched to a gene. The CDR3 spans 17 residues. The V gene's germline CDR1 is SGHDT and CDR2 YYEEEE.